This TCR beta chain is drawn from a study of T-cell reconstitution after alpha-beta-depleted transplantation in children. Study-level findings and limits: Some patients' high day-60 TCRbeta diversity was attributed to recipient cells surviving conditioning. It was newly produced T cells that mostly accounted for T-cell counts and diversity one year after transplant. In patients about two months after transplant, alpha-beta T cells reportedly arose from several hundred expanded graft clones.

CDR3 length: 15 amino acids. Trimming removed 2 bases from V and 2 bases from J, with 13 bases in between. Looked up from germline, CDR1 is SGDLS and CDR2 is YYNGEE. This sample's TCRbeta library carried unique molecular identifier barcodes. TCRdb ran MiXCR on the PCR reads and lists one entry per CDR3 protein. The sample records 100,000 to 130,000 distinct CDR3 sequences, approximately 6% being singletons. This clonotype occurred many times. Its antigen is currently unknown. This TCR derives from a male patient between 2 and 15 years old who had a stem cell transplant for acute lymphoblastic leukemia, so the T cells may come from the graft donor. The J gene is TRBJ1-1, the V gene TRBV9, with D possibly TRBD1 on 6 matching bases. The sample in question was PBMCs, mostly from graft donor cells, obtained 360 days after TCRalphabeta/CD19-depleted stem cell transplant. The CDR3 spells CASSVTGLGNTEAFF. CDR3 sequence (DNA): TGTGCCAGCAGCGTCACAGGGCTGGGTAACACTGAAGCTTTCTTT. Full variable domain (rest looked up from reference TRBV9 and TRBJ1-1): DSGVTQTPKHLITATGQRVTLRCSPRSGDLSVYWYQQSLDQGLQFLIQYYNGEERAKGNILERFSAQQFPDLHSELNLSSLELGDSALYFCASSVTGLGNTEAFFGQGTRLTVV.